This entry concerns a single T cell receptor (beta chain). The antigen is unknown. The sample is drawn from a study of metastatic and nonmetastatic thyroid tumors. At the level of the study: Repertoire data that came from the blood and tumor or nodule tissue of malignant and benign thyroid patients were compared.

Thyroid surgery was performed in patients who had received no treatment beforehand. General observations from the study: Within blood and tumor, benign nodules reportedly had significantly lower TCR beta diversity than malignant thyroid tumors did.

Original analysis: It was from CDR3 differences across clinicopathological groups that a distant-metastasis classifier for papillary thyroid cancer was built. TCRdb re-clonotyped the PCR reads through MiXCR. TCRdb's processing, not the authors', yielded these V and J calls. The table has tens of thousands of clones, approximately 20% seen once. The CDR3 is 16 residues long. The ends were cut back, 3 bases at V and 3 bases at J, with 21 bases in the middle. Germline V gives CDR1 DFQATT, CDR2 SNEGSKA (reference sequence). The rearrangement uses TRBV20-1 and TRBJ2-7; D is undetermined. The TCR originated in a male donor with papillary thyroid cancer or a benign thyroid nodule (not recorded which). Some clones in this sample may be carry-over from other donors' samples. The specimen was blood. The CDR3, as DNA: TGCAGTGCTAGCAGGCGGACCGCTGGATGTCGCTACGAGCAGTACTTC. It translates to CSASRRTAGCRYEQYF.